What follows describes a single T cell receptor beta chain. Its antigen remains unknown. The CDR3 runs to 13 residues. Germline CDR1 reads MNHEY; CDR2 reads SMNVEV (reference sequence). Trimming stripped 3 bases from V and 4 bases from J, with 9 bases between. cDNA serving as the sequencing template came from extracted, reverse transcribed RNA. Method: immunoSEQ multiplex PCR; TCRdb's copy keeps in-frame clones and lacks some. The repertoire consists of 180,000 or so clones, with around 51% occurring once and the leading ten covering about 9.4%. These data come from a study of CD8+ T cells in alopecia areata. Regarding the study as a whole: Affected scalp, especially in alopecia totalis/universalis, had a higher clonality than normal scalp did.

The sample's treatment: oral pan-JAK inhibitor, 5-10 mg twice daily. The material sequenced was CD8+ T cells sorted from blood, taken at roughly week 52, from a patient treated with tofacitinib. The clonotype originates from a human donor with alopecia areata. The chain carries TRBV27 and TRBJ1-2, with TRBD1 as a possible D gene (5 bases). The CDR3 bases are TGTGCCAGCAGTTTTAGGGGAAGCTATGGCTACACCTTC. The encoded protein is CASSFRGSYGYTF.